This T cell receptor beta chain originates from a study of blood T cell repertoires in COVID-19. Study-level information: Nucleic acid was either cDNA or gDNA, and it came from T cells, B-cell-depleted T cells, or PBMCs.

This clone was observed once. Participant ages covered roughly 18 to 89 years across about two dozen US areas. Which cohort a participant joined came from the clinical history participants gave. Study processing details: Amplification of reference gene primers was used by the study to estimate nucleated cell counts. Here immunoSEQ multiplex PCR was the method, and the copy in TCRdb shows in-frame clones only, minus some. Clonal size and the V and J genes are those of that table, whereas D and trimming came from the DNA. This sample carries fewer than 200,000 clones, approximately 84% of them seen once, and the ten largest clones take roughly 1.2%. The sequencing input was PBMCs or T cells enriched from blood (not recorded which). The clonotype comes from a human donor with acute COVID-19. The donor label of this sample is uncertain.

For the CDR3, the DNA is TGTGCCAGCAGCGTAGGGCAGGGTGACGGCGCAGATACGCAGTATTTT. Amino acids: CASSVGQGDGADTQYF. The rearrangement joins TRBV9 to TRBJ2-3; possibly TRBD1 for D (5 bases). CDR1 SGDLS and CDR2 YYNGEE come from the germline V gene. The V end was cut by 0 bases, the J end by 4 bases, with 15 bases between. This CDR3 is built from 16 residues.